Each of the 11 T cell receptor beta chains below was sequenced from the same sample in a study of blood T cell repertoires in COVID-19. Clones were read by immunoSEQ multiplex PCR, and TCRdb kept only the in-frame ones, dropping some. Altogether 30,000 to 35,000 clones are present, approximately 91% being singletons, with the ten largest covering about 10%. The sample was peripheral blood. All receptors derive from a human donor with active COVID-19. The donor label of this sample is uncertain.

V is TRBV7-9 and J is TRBJ2-7; 12 bases match TRBD2. The CDR3 is made up of 14 amino acids. Trimming cost V 7 bases and J 4 bases; bases outside gene matches: 5. Germline V gene lookup returns CDR1 SEHNR and CDR2 FQNEAQ (reference sequence). The CDR3 nucleotides are TGTGCCAGCACCGAACTAGCGGGGGGTTACGAGCAGTACTTC. Protein product: CASTELAGGYEQYF. Full variable domain (remainder filled in from reference TRBV7-9 and TRBJ2-7): DTGVSQNPRHKITKRGQNVTFRCDPISEHNRLYWYRQTLGQGPEFLTYFQNEAQLEKSRLLSDRFSAERPKGSFSTLEIQRTEQGDSAMYLCASTELAGGYEQYFGPGTRLTVT.

The rearrangement joins TRBV20-1 to TRBJ1-2, with D uncertain. Trimming cost V 4 bases and J 3 bases, with 6 bases left between them. Germline-derived CDR1 and CDR2 are DFQATT and SNEGSKA (reference sequence). This CDR3 comprises 11 residues. In DNA, the CDR3 is TGCAGTGCTAAAATCGACTATGGCTACACCTTC. It codes for CSAKIDYGYTF.

This rearrangement joins TRBV13 to TRBJ2-3; the match to TRBD1 covers 9 bases. CDR1 is PRHDT and CDR2 is FYEKMQ in the germline V gene (reference sequence). CDR3 length equals 14 residues. Germline trimming cut 10 bases from V and 1 base from J; bases unmatched to any gene: 6. The CDR3 is CATDWDRGTDTQYF. For the CDR3, the DNA is TGTGCCACCGACTGGGACAGGGGCACAGATACGCAGTATTTT.

The chain has TRBV7-3 and TRBJ2-1; the match to TRBD1 covers 7 bases. CDR3 length: 13 amino acids. CDR1 SGHTA and CDR2 FQGTGA come from the germline V gene. V lost 2 bases and J lost 8; bases outside the gene matches: 3. CDR3: CASSLHRGDEQFF. The CDR3 DNA reads TGTGCCAGCAGCTTACACAGGGGCGATGAGCAGTTCTTC. Filled out from reference TRBV7-3 and TRBJ2-1, the complete variable domain reads GAGVSQTPSNKVTEKGKYVELRCDPISGHTALYWYRQSLGQGPEFLIYFQGTGAADDSGLPNDRFFAVRPEGSVSTLKIQRTERGDSAVYLCASSLHRGDEQFFGPGTRLTVL.

This sequence joins TRBV12-3 or TRBV12-4 and TRBJ1-1; D not resolved. Between the trimmed V and J ends, which lost 1 base and 2 bases, there was a span of 5 bases. The CDR3 is made up of 13 amino acids. The CDR3 region has the DNA TGTGCCAGCAGTTTAGGACTTAACACTGAAGCTTTCTTT. Encoded protein: CASSLGLNTEAFF.

The chain links TRBV9 to TRBJ1-2, with TRBD1 as a possible D gene (6 bases). From germline, CDR1 is SGDLS and CDR2 YYNGEE. The CDR3 extends over 13 amino acids. Trimming left V 0 bases short and J 6 bases short, with 9 bases between. The CDR3 sequence is CASSVEGVNGYTF. In DNA, the CDR3 is TGTGCCAGCAGCGTAGAGGGGGTGAATGGCTACACCTTC.

The chain couples TRBV5-8 to TRBJ2-7, with 10 nucleotides matching TRBD1. This CDR3 has 14 amino acids. Germline CDR1 is SGHTS and CDR2 is YDEGEE. The ends lost 3 bases at V and 0 bases at J; junction bases unmatched: 0. CDR3: CASSWTGGSYEQYF. Here the CDR3 DNA reads TGTGCCAGCAGCTGGACAGGGGGCTCCTACGAGCAGTACTTC.

The chain recombines TRBV27 with TRBJ2-4, with 10 bases aligning to TRBD1. Germline loops: CDR1 MNHEY, CDR2 SMNVEV (reference sequence). V lost 3 bases and J lost 6; bases outside the gene matches: 8. The CDR3 sequence is 16 residues long. CDR3 coding DNA: TGTGCCAGCAGTTTTTCCGGGACAGGGGTGGGAAACATTCAGTACTTC. It yields the protein CASSFSGTGVGNIQYF.

This CDR3 is CASSLVSREGYNEQFF. The CDR3 DNA sequence: TGTGCCAGCAGCTTAGTGAGCCGGGAGGGGTACAATGAGCAGTTCTTC. This sequence joins TRBV7-8 and TRBJ2-1; TRBD2 aligns across 8 bases. V was pared by 1 base and J by 4 bases, with 6 bases of the junction left unmatched. Germline assignment: CDR1 SGHVS and CDR2 FQNEAQ. This CDR3 comprises 16 residues. The full variable domain, completed using reference TRBV7-8 and TRBJ2-1, is GAGVSQSPRYKVAKRGQDVALRCDPISGHVSLFWYQQALGQGPEFLTYFQNEAQLDKSGLPSDRFFAERPEGSVSTLKIQRTQQEDSAVYLCASSLVSREGYNEQFFGPGTRLTVL.

The chain has TRBV6-5 and TRBJ1-2, with TRBD1 identical over 7 bases. The CDR3 contains 14 residues. Germline CDR1 and CDR2: MNHEY and SVGAGI. With 5 bases clipped from V and 4 bases from J, the junction kept 7 bases outside the gene matches. The CDR3 spells CASSQTGSGYGYTF. CDR3 DNA sequence: TGTGCCAGCAGTCAGACAGGGTCAGGCTATGGCTACACCTTC.

This clone was detected only a few times. The chain joins TRBV25-1 to TRBJ1-2; D is uncertain. The germline V gene encodes CDR1 MGHDK and CDR2 SYGVNS. The CDR3 has 11 residues. V shed 3 bases and J shed 4 bases, with 3 bases lying between them. The CDR3 DNA is TGTGCCAGCAGTGACCTCTATGGCTACACCTTC. It specifies CASSDLYGYTF.